A single TCR beta chain is shown here with its context. The CDR3 spans 15 residues. The junction had 1 base not matched to a gene; V was cut back by 4 bases and J by 3 bases. In germline, CDR1 is LGHNA, CDR2 YSLEER. This sample is part of a study of cytomegalovirus exposure and HLA in healthy donors. Researchers ran the PCR with 60 Vbeta and 13 Jbeta primers. Clones were read by immunoSEQ multiplex PCR, and TCRdb kept only the in-frame ones, dropping some. The table has some 86,000 clones, about 76% seen once. The sequence derives from a woman in her forties in good health and CMV-seropositive. The rearrangement joins TRBV4-3 to TRBJ2-2; 11 bases are a match to TRBD2. Sequenced material: PBMCs. CDR3 residues: CASSLGLADTGELFF. CDR3 nucleotide sequence: TGCGCCAGCAGCCTGGGACTAGCGGACACCGGGGAGCTGTTTTTT.